The 20 T cell receptor delta chains below all came from one sample that was sequenced in a study of gamma-delta T cells after stem cell transplantation. TCRdb ran CATT on the RT-PCR reads. The data hold some 2,100 delta-chain clones, with approximately 2% observed a single time. Sequenced input: gamma-delta T cells. The receptors shown here come from a human donor. It is not recorded whose cells these are; they may come from a transplant donor.

This clone rates as medium-sized. A far larger clone is just one base off, so this is likely a read error. The identical CDR3 is also encoded by other nucleotide sequences in the sample. The chain couples TRDV2 to TRDJ1; TRDD3 aligns across 9 bases. Germline V gives CDR1 GEAIGNYY, CDR2 EKD. This CDR3 is 18 amino acids long. DNA of the CDR3: TGTGCCTGCGACACCCTGATGGGGATACGCGGGGACACCGATAAACTCATCTTT. It specifies CACDTLMGIRGDTDKLIF.

About this clone itself: A read error likely explains this, since a far larger clone differs by one base. Other DNA sequences in the same sample also yield this CDR3. The rearrangement uses TRDV2 and TRDJ3; 11 bases agree with TRDD3. This CDR3 spans 20 amino acids. CDR1 is GEAIGNYY, CDR2 EKD, per germline. CDR3 sequence: CACDTGWGIPGSWDTRQMFF. The CDR3 bases are TGTGCCTGTGACACCGGCTGGGGGATACCCGGCTCCTGGGACACCCGGCAGATGTTTTTC.

This clone was seen more than once but under ten times. This probably arose from a read error, given a far larger clone one base away. The same CDR3 arises from other DNA sequences in this sample as well. This chain links TRDV2 with TRDJ3; 13 bases align to TRDD3. Trimming took 0 bases from V and 0 from J; bases not matched to a gene: 7. This CDR3 is built from 21 residues. Germline assignment: CDR1 GEAIGNYY and CDR2 EKD. In nucleotides, the CDR3 is TGTGCCTGTGACACCGTGACTGGGGGATACGCACACTCCTGGGACACCCGACAGATGTTTTTC. Its protein is CACDTVTGGYAHSWDTRQMFF.

This clone is large within its sample. The chain joins TRDV2 to TRDJ1; tentative D call: TRDD3 (6 bases). The CDR3 is made up of 15 amino acids. CDR1 is GEAIGNYY, CDR2 EKD, per germline. Trimming took off 0 bases at V and 2 bases at J, with 12 bases between the two ends. Here the CDR3 reads CACDTMGVSTDKLIF. CDR3 nucleotide sequence: TGTGCCTGTGACACCATGGGGGTTAGTACCGATAAACTCATCTTT.

Points on this clone: TCRdb records a much larger clone's protein for this DNA, with a difference at residue 5 that likely arises from a read error; the protein given is the translation of the DNA. J is TRDJ1 and V is TRDV2, with 9 positions matching TRDD3. The germline CDR1 and CDR2 sequences are GEAIGNYY and EKD. V gave up 1 base and J gave up 7 bases; unmatched junction bases: 6. The CDR3 has 14 residues. The CDR3 sequence is CACDTMGDIAKLIF. CDR3 bases: TGTGCCTGTGACACAATGGGGGATATCGCTAAACTCATCTTT.

This clone occurred a few times. A read error likely explains this, since a far larger clone differs by one base. Different DNA sequences within this sample yield the same CDR3. This chain uses TRDV2 with TRDJ1; D unresolved. From germline, CDR1 is GEAIGNYY and CDR2 EKD. This CDR3 spans 15 amino acids. CDR3 nucleotides: TGTGCTTGTGACACCGTGGGCGGAAAGCGAGATAAACTCATCTTT. Translation: CACDTVGGKRDKLIF.

This clone was detected a few times. Possible read error: a much larger clone is one base away. Other DNA sequences in this specimen translate into the identical CDR3. The rearrangement links TRDV1 to TRDJ1, with 10 bases lining up with TRDD3. The CDR3 is 20 amino acids. Germline trimming cut 5 bases from V and 0 bases from J; bases unmatched to any gene: 18. Germline V gives CDR1 TSWWSYY, CDR2 QGS. The CDR3 loop is CALGLTGGLGDRRYTDKLIF. In DNA form, the CDR3 reads TGTGCTCTTGGGTTGACCGGTGGGCTGGGGGATAGGAGGTACACCGATAAACTCATCTTT.

This clone turned up a few times. The translation of this DNA and the TCRdb protein of a much larger clone differ at residue 13, probably owing to a read error; the protein shown here is translated from the DNA. This chain's CDR3 is CACDTVLGDTESCTDKLIF. The CDR3 DNA reads TGTGCCTGTGACACCGTACTGGGGGATACTGAGTCCTGCACCGATAAACTCATCTTT. V and J are TRDV2 and TRDJ1; TRDD3 matches at 12 bases. Trimming at V came to 0 bases and at J to 1 base, leaving 11 bases not matched to a gene. Germline V CDR1 and CDR2: GEAIGNYY, EKD. The CDR3 length is 19 residues.

About this clone: A read error is the likely source, as a far larger clone sits one nucleotide away. Other DNA sequences in the sample encode the same CDR3. The chain combines TRDV2 with TRDJ1; TRDD3 is a possible D gene (5 bases). Germline V lookup: CDR1 GEAIGNYY, CDR2 EKD. The CDR3 has 19 amino acids. V was pared by 1 base and J by 2 bases, with 25 bases between. CDR3 sequence (DNA): TGTGCCTGTGACACGCTCCTCAAACATTCCGGGGGGCATACCGATAAACTCATCTTT. It translates to CACDTLLKHSGGHTDKLIF.

Worth noting for this clone: The TCRdb record carries a much larger clone's protein, which differs from this DNA's translation at residue 13; a read error is the likely cause, and the protein listed here is the DNA translation. The rearrangement links TRDV2 to TRDJ1, with 11 nucleotides matching TRDD3. Germline V gene data show CDR1 as GEAIGNYY and CDR2 as EKD. The CDR3 is made up of 18 amino acids. Unmatched junction bases numbered 12, after V lost 0 bases and J lost 4 bases. CDR3 loop: CACDTADGGYAKDDKLIF. The CDR3 coding sequence is TGTGCCTGTGACACCGCCGATGGGGGATACGCGAAAGACGATAAACTCATCTTT.

This clone was observed a handful of times. This likely came from a read error, as a far larger clone is one base away. Other DNA sequences of this sample code for an identical CDR3. This rearrangement joins TRDV2 to TRDJ1; 7 bases agree with TRDD3. This CDR3 spans 15 amino acids. The ends lost 1 base at V and 5 bases at J; junction bases unmatched: 9. CDR1 GEAIGNYY and CDR2 EKD come from the germline V gene. CDR3 DNA sequence: TGTGCCTGTGACACACTGGGGACCAAGATGGATAAACTCATCTTT. Protein: CACDTLGTKMDKLIF.

This clone was seen a handful of times. TCRdb has a much larger clone's protein, which differs at residue 4 from the translation of this DNA, likely because of a read error; what is shown is the protein translated from the DNA. The chain combines TRDV2 with TRDJ3; D is perhaps TRDD3 (6 bases). Germline-derived CDR1 and CDR2 are GEAIGNYY and EKD. CDR3 size: 19 residues. V lost 5 bases and J 0 bases, leaving 19 bases between the germline ends. As DNA, the CDR3 is TGTGCCTGTGGCACGGCGGGGGACTCCCTCTCCTGGGACACCCGACAGATGTTTTTC. This codes for CACGTAGDSLSWDTRQMFF.

This clone was seen a few times. Translating this DNA gives a protein that differs at residue 6 from the TCRdb one, which belongs to a much larger clone; a read error is likely, and the protein shown is this translation. The chain is built from TRDV2 and TRDJ1; 9 nucleotides match TRDD3. This CDR3 contains 17 residues. Germline CDR1 reads GEAIGNYY; CDR2 reads EKD. V lost 3 bases and J lost 1; bases outside the gene matches: 11. The CDR3 reads CACDLHSGGSATDKLIF. CDR3 DNA: TGTGCCTGTGACCTACACTCTGGGGGATCCGCCACCGATAAACTCATCTTT.

A few counts support this clone. The genes are TRDV2 and TRDJ3; 8 positions match TRDD3. The CDR3 covers 17 residues. Germline V gives CDR1 GEAIGNYY, CDR2 EKD. V trimming: 1 base; J trimming: 5 bases; junction bases outside the gene matches: 6. The CDR3 nucleotides are TGTGCCTGTGACACGGTGGGGATACAGGGGGACACCCGACAGATGTTTTTC. Translated, it gives CACDTVGIQGDTRQMFF.

As for this clone: TCRdb assigns this DNA the protein of a much larger clone, which departs from its translation at residue 7; this likely reflects a read error, and the protein shown comes from translating the DNA. Here the CDR3 reads CACDPVKVGDTHATAQLFF. Here the CDR3 DNA reads TGTGCCTGTGACCCAGTCAAAGTGGGGGATACGCATGCAACAGCACAACTCTTCTTT. The gene calls are TRDV2 and TRDJ2, with 11 positions matching TRDD3. The J segment lost 5 bases and the V segment lost 3 bases, leaving 16 bases of the junction unmatched. The V gene's germline CDR1 is GEAIGNYY and CDR2 EKD. The CDR3 length is 19 residues.

This clone is classed as large. This same CDR3 is encoded by further DNA sequences in the sample. The chain links TRDV2 to TRDJ3, with D perhaps TRDD3 (6 bases). V was trimmed by 0 bases and J by 2 bases, leaving 22 bases between them. The CDR3 contains 21 residues. The germline V gene encodes CDR1 GEAIGNYY and CDR2 EKD. CDR3 sequence (DNA): TGTGCCTGTGACACCGTAATTACCAGACTGGGACGACCCTGGGACACCCGACAGATGTTTTTC. This codes for CACDTVITRLGRPWDTRQMFF.

The sample holds a few counts of this clone. TCRdb shows a much larger clone's protein in place of this DNA's translation, and the two differ at residue 16, likely through a read error; the protein shown is translated from the DNA. The V call is TRDV2, the J call TRDJ1; 9 positions agree with TRDD3. Germline V gene data show CDR1 as GEAIGNYY and CDR2 as EKD. The CDR3 has 18 residues. The CDR3 is CACDTLMGIRGDTDKPIF. The DNA for the CDR3 is TGTGCCTGTGACACCCTGATGGGGATACGCGGGGACACCGATAAACCCATCTTT.

With respect to this clone: The protein TCRdb lists belongs to a much larger clone and differs from this DNA's translation at residue 12, which points to a read error; the protein shown is made from the DNA. The chain joins TRDV2 to TRDJ2, with TRDD3 matching over 9 bases. The germline gives CDR1 GEAIGNYY, CDR2 EKD. This CDR3 contains 15 residues. The CDR3 spells CACDTLGETPARLFF. The DNA for the CDR3 is TGTGCCTGTGACACACTGGGGGAGACACCAGCACGACTCTTCTTT.

Note on this clone: TCRdb assigns this DNA the protein of a much larger clone, which departs from its translation at residue 9; this likely reflects a read error, and the protein shown comes from translating the DNA. The chain joins TRDV2 to TRDJ1; no definite D call. Trimming left V 3 bases short and J 11 bases short, with 24 bases between. There are 15 residues in the CDR3. The V gene's germline CDR1 is GEAIGNYY and CDR2 EKD. For the CDR3, the DNA is TGTGCCTGTGACCTCATTCCGCACAGACCAGGAAACCTCATCTTT. Its protein product is CACDLIPHRPGNLIF.

This clone has a handful of counts. This probably arose from a read error, given a far larger clone one base away. V is TRDV3 and J is TRDJ1; D gene ambiguous. The germline V gene has CDR1 TVYSNPD and CDR2 GDNSRS (reference sequence). Trimming left V 2 bases short and J 2 bases short, with 24 bases between. This CDR3 has 17 residues. CDR3 in DNA: TGTGCCTTTTTCTCGTCGCGGGCGAGACGAGGAACCGATAAACTCATCTTT. It specifies CAFFSSRARRGTDKLIF.